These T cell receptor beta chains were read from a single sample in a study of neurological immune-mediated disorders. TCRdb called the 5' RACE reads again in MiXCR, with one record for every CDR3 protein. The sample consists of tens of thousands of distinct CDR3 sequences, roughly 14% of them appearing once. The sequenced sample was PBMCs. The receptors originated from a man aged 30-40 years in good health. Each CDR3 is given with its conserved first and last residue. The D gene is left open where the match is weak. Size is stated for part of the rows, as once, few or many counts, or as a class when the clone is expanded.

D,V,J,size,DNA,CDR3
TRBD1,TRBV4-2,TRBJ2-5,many,TGTGCCAGCAGCCAATGGGACAGCCAAGAGACCCAGTACTTC,CASSQWDSQETQYF
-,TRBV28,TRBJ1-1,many,TGTGCCAGCAGAGGACCGGTCCGGGGCACTGAAGCTTTCTTT,CASRGPVRGTEAFF
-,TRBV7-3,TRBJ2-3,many,TGTGCCAGCAGAGGGGCCTTAATGGTCACGCAGTATTTT,CASRGALMVTQYF
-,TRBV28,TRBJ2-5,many,TGTGCCAGTTCCCGTCCCGTTGGAACCCAGTACTTC,CASSRPVGTQYF
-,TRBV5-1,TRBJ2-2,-,TGCGCCAGCAGCTCCTCTCTGATGCGGTGGAACACCGGGGAGCTGTTTTTT,CASSSSLMRWNTGELFF
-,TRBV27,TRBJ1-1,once,TGTGCCAGCAGTTCTGGGTGTGGGTCGGGCCACACTGAAGCTTTCTTT,CASSSGCGSGHTEAFF
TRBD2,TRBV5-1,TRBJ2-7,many,TGCGCCAGCAGAAATTTGACTAGCGGATCCCCGGGGTACTTC,CASRNLTSGSPGYF
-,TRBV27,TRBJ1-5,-,TGTGCCAGCAGTTTGATGGCTGCTAGCAATCAGCCCCAGCATTTT,CASSLMAASNQPQHF
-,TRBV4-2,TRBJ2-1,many,TGTGCCAGCAGCCAAGATGGAAGGGGCGGGTGGGACAATGAGCAGTTCTTC,CASSQDGRGGWDNEQFF
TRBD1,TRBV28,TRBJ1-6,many,TGTGCCAGTTTCCGCGGGGGACAGGGGAATTCACCCCTCCACTTT,CASFRGGQGNSPLHF
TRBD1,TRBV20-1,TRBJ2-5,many,TGCAGTGCTATGATGACAGGGCAGGAGACCCAGTACTTC,CSAMMTGQETQYF
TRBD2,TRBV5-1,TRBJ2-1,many,TGCGCCAGCAGCCCCGGCTTGCGGGAGGCCATCAATGAGCAGTTCTTC,CASSPGLREAINEQFF
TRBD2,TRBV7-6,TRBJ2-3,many,TGTGCAGCGGGAGGGACAGATACGCAGTATTTT,CAAGGTDTQYF
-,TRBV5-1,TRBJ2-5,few,TGCGCCAGCGCCGACAGCTTCGGCGAAGAGACCCAGTACTTC,CASADSFGEETQYF
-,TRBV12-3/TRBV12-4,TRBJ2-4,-,TGTGCCAGCAGCACAGACAGTAAAAACATTCAGTACTTC,CASSTDSKNIQYF
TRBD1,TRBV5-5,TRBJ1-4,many,TGTGCCAGCAGCTCCCGCCGCCAGGGGGGGAATGACGGAAAACTGTTTTTT,CASSSRRQGGNDGKLFF
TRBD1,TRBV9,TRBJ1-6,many,TGTGCCAGCAGCGCGGGACAGGGCTTGAGTTCACCCCTCCACTTT,CASSAGQGLSSPLHF
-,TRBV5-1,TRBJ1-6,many,TGCGCCAGCAGCTTGGGCGCGCCCGATCTCCTCCACTTT,CASSLGAPDLLHF
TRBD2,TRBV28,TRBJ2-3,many,TGTGCCAGCAGGGGGGGGAGATCAACTAGCACAGATACGCAGTATTTT,CASRGGRSTSTDTQYF
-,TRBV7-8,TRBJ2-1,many,TGTGCCAGCAGCTTAACATGGGTAGACAATGAGCAGTTCTTC,CASSLTWVDNEQFF
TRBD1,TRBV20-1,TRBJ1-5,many,TGCAGTGCTAGAGCCCGACAGGGAGGGACCTGGGGCAATCAGCCCCAGCATTTT,CSARARQGGTWGNQPQHF
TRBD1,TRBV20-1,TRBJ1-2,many,TGCAGTGCTAGAGTGGCAGGGGGTGGCTACACCTTC,CSARVAGGGYTF
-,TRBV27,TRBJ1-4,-,TGTGCCAGCAGTTTAACGGGTGGCTCCGCGAATGAAAAACTGTTTTTT,CASSLTGGSANEKLFF
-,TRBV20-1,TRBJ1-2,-,TGCAGTGCTAGAGATGTTGCGGGGGGAGCTAACTATGGCTACACCTTC,CSARDVAGGANYGYTF
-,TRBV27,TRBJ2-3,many,TGTGCCAGCAGTTGGAGGACCCTCACAGATACGCAGTATTTT,CASSWRTLTDTQYF
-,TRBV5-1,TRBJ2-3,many,TGCGCCAGCAGCTTAAGGGTGGGGGATACGCAGTATTTT,CASSLRVGDTQYF
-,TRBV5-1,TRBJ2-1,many,TGCGCCAGCAGCTTGGCGATGGGAGTATACAATGAGCAGTTCTTC,CASSLAMGVYNEQFF
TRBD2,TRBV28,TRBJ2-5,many,TGTGCCAGCAACACTAGCGGGAGTCGGAAGACCCAGTACTTC,CASNTSGSRKTQYF
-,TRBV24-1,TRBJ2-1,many,TGTGCCACCAGTGATTTTAGTGGCGCTTTTGGAAACAATGAGCAGTTCTTC,CATSDFSGAFGNNEQFF
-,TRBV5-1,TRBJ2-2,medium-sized,TGCGCCAGCAGCTTAATGCGAGAGGGCAGCGGGGAGCTGTTTTTT,CASSLMREGSGELFF
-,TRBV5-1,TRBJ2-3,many,TGCGCCTCCAGGACCCTCACAGATACGCAGTATTTT,CASRTLTDTQYF
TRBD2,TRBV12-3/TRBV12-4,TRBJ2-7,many,TGTGCCAGCAGTTTAGGGGGACTAGCGCAACTCACAAGGGAATACGAGCAGTACTTC,CASSLGGLAQLTREYEQYF
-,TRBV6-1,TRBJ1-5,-,TGTGCCAGCAGTACGGACAGTGTCAATCAGCCCCAGCATTTT,CASSTDSVNQPQHF
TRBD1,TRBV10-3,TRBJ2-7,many,TGTGCCATCGGACCGACAGGGGGCGAGGGACACGAGCAGTACTTC,CAIGPTGGEGHEQYF
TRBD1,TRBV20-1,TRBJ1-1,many,TGCAGTGTTCCGCCGGGACAGGGCACTGAAGCTTTCTTT,CSVPPGQGTEAFF
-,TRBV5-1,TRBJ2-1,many,TGCGCCAGCAACTTGTGGGGCAATGAGCAGTTCTTC,CASNLWGNEQFF
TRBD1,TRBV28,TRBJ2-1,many,TGTGCCAGCAGTTTTGGACAGGGGGCTGGGAATGAGCAGTTCTTC,CASSFGQGAGNEQFF
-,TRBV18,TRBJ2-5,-,TGTGCCAGCTCACGCAGACGGGGCCCAGAGACCCAGTACTTC,CASSRRRGPETQYF
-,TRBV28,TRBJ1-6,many,TGTGCCAGCAGTTTACCACAGTATTCACCCCTCCACTTT,CASSLPQYSPLHF
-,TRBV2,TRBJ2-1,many,TGTGCCAGCATGCAGGATTTAGTCGATGAGCAGTTCTTC,CASMQDLVDEQFF
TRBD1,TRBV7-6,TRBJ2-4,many,TGTGCCAGCAGCTTACTGGGGCTGCGTAACAGGGGCAGCGCCAAAAACATTCAGTACTTC,CASSLLGLRNRGSAKNIQYF
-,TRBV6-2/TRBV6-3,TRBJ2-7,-,TGTGCCAGCGCTCCGATAGGCTCCTACGAGCAGTACTTC,CASAPIGSYEQYF
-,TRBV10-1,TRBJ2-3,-,TGCGCCAGCAGTGAGGGCAGGGTCCCAGATACGCAGTATTTT,CASSEGRVPDTQYF
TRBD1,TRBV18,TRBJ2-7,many,TGTGCCAGCTCACCACAGGGACAGGGAGCCTACGAGCAGTACTTC,CASSPQGQGAYEQYF
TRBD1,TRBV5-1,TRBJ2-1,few,TGCGCCAGCAGCTTGTCACAGGGGGTGAATGAGCAGTTCTTC,CASSLSQGVNEQFF
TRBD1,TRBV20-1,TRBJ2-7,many,TGCAGTGCTAGACAACAGGGGAGAGGCTCCTACGAGCAGTACTTC,CSARQQGRGSYEQYF
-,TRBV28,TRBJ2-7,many,TGTGCCAGCAGTCGACCCAAAGTCGGACTTTACGAGCAGTACTTC,CASSRPKVGLYEQYF
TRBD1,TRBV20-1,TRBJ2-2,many,TGCAGTGTCGAGCGACAGGGGTGGGACACCGGGGAGCTGTTTTTT,CSVERQGWDTGELFF
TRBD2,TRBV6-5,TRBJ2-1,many,TGTGCCAGCAGTTACTCTAGCGGGAGCAATGAGCAGTTCTTC,CASSYSSGSNEQFF
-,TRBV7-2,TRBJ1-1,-,-,CASSFYICRGGTGGYTEAFF
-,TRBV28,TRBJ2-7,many,TGTGCCAGCAGTTCCCCCGGGGCCGGCCCCTACGAGCAGTACTTC,CASSSPGAGPYEQYF
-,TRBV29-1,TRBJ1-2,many,TGCAGCGTGAGTTCTAACTATGGCTACACCTTC,CSVSSNYGYTF
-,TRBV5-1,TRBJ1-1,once,TGCGCCAGCACCCCCGGGGGGATGGACACTGAAGCTTTCTTT,CASTPGGMDTEAFF
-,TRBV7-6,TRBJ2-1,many,TGTGCCAGCAGCTTAAGACAGTACAATGAGCAGTTCTTC,CASSLRQYNEQFF
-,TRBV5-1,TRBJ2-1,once,TGCGCCAGCAGCTTGGGGGCGAGAACTGGCCAAAATGAGCAGTTCTTC,CASSLGARTGQNEQFF
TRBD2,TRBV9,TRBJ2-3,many,TGTGCCAGCAGCCGAGACGACCCGACTAGCGGGAGGATGACAGATACGCAGTATTTT,CASSRDDPTSGRMTDTQYF